These T cell receptor beta chains were read from a single sample in a study of cytomegalovirus exposure and HLA in healthy donors. Profiled with immunoSEQ multiplex PCR; TCRdb holds only in-frame clones, not every one. The table records fewer than 110,000 clones, roughly 71% of them present only once. Specimen: PBMCs. The receptors derive from a man over 45 in good health and CMV-seronegative. Both conserved end residues are part of each CDR3. The D gene is left open where the match is weak. Clone size, where shown, is once, few, many, or a class for clones that have expanded.

cdr3_nt cdr3_aa d_call v_call clone_size j_call
TGTGCCAGCAGTGAACCCCTCGGGGGGCGAGAGACCCAGTACTTC CASSEPLGGRETQYF . TRBV2 few TRBJ2-5
TGTGCCAGCAGTGACTCTAGCGGGAGTTACAATGAGCAGTTCTTC CASSDSSGSYNEQFF TRBD2 TRBV6-5 . TRBJ2-1
TGCGCCAGCAGCCAAGAGGGGAGTTTGAAGCACGGCTACACCTTC CASSQEGSLKHGYTF . TRBV4-1 . TRBJ1-2
TGCGCCAGCAGCTTGGACGGGGGGCGGAACACTGAAGCTTTCTTT CASSLDGGRNTEAFF . TRBV5-1 . TRBJ1-1
TGCGCCAGCAGCCAAGGCGGACTAGCGGGGGGGTCCGAGGAGCTGTTTTTT CASSQGGLAGGSEELFF TRBD2 TRBV4-1 . TRBJ2-2
TGTGCCAGCAGCTTGGGAGGGGGAACTACCCGCTCCTACGAGCAGTACTTC CASSLGGGTTRSYEQYF . TRBV5-5 once TRBJ2-7
TGTGCCAGCAGTTACCCCACAGGGCCGAACACTGAAGCTTTCTTT CASSYPTGPNTEAFF . TRBV6-6 . TRBJ1-1
TGTGCCAGCAGCCCATGGGCGGGGACAGGCCTAGTGGGAGGCTACACCTTC CASSPWAGTGLVGGYTF TRBD1 TRBV7-2 . TRBJ1-2
TGTGCCAGCAGTTTACTCGCAGGGGGAAATGAAAAACTGTTTTTT CASSLLAGGNEKLFF TRBD1 TRBV28 . TRBJ1-4
TGTGCCAGCTCACGGGCAGGGGAGACGGCCGGGGAGCTGTTTTTT CASSRAGETAGELFF . TRBV28 . TRBJ2-2
TGTGCCAGCAGCCCCACAGGGGGAACTGGAAACACCATATATTTT CASSPTGGTGNTIYF TRBD1 TRBV5-6 . TRBJ1-3
TGTGCCAGCAGTTTCGGGATTTCTTCCGGGGAGCTGTTTTTT CASSFGISSGELFF . TRBV27 . TRBJ2-2
TGTGCCAGCAGTTTCGCACAGGGTGTCCACGAGCAGTACTTC CASSFAQGVHEQYF . TRBV28 . TRBJ2-7
TGTGCCAGCAGTTTGCCCCGGCTGGGCACTAACTATGGCTACACCTTC CASSLPRLGTNYGYTF . TRBV28 . TRBJ1-2
TGTGCCAGTAGTCCCTTTGGACTAGTTGCCGGGGAGCTGTTTTTT CASSPFGLVAGELFF TRBD2 TRBV19 . TRBJ2-2
TGCGCCAGCAGCCTAGGCGGGACTAGCGGAGATACGCAGTATTTT CASSLGGTSGDTQYF TRBD2 TRBV4-3 . TRBJ2-3
TGTGCCACCAGGACAGCAAATGGCAATCAGCCCCAGCATTTT CATRTANGNQPQHF . TRBV19 few TRBJ1-5
TGTGCCAGCAGTGACCTCACCCGGTCGGCGTTCGGGAGGAATCAGCCCCAGCATTTT CASSDLTRSAFGRNQPQHF . TRBV6-1 . TRBJ1-5
TGTGCCAGCTCCAATGGAGCAGGGCACAATGAGCAGTTCTTC CASSNGAGHNEQFF . TRBV18 . TRBJ2-1
TGTGCCAGCAGCCCGGGACTTTATAATTCACCCCTCCACTTT CASSPGLYNSPLHF . TRBV2 few TRBJ1-6
TGTGCCAGCAGTGAGAGTAGCGGGTCCTCCTACGAGCAGTACTTC CASSESSGSSYEQYF TRBD2 TRBV2 . TRBJ2-7
TGTTCCAGCAGCTTACTCCAGGGGAATCAAGAGACCCAGTACTTC CSSSLLQGNQETQYF . TRBV7-9 . TRBJ2-5
TGCGCCAGCAGCGGGGGACAGCCCCAAGAGACCCAGTACTTC CASSGGQPQETQYF TRBD1 TRBV5-1 . TRBJ2-5
TGTGCCAGCAGCTTGGGCGGACTTAACACCGGGGAGCTGTTTTTT CASSLGGLNTGELFF . TRBV7-3 . TRBJ2-2
TGTGCCAGCAGCGCCGGCCTCGCGGGGACAGATACGCAGTATTTT CASSAGLAGTDTQYF . TRBV9 . TRBJ2-3
TGTGCCTGGTACAGGGAGACTGAAGCTTTCTTT CAWYRETEAFF . TRBV30 once TRBJ1-1
TGTGCCAGCAGTGTCGCGGGACTAGCGGGCAATGAGCAGTTCTTC CASSVAGLAGNEQFF TRBD2 TRBV6-4 . TRBJ2-1